Sequencing of this TCR beta chain was carried out in a study of CD8+ T cells in alopecia areata. Whole-study context: Patients in the study were on tofacitinib for 6 to 18 months, then off it for 6 months.

RNA extraction and reverse transcription yielded cDNA as sequencing template. Profiling relied on immunoSEQ multiplex PCR, and the TCRdb table lists in-frame clones only, not all of them. The sample has 220,000 or so clones; around three fifths are singletons. Specimens obtained from alopecia areata patients comprised lesional scalp punch biopsies and peripheral blood. Germline trimming cut 2 bases from V and 5 bases from J; bases unmatched to any gene: 4. The CDR3 has 15 residues. This chain connects TRBV23-1 to TRBJ2-1, with 9 bases matching TRBD1. TRBV23-1 is noted as an ORF with a role that remains uncertain. The sample consisted of CD4+ T cells sorted from blood, taken at week 0. This TCR was sampled from a human donor with alopecia areata. The CDR3 spells CASSQTRTGDNEQFF. CDR3 nucleotides: TGCGCCAGCAGTCAAACGAGGACAGGGGACAATGAGCAGTTCTTC.